These 17 T cell receptor beta chains were sequenced from one sample in a study of blood T cell repertoires in COVID-19. Repertoires were generated with immunoSEQ multiplex PCR, while TCRdb's copy carries only in-frame clones and drops some. The sample holds 200,000 to 250,000 clones; approximately 86% are singletons and the top ten take roughly 3%. Sequencing was carried out using peripheral blood. The receptor source for this set is a man aged 60-69 years with acute or convalescent COVID-19.

J is TRBJ2-1 and V is TRBV10-3; 7 nucleotides match TRBD1. The trim removed 4 bases at V and 0 bases at J, leaving 6 bases unmatched. The CDR3 spans 16 residues. Germline V CDR1 and CDR2: ENHRY, SYGVKD. For the CDR3, the DNA is TGTGCCATCAGTGGCAAGGCAGGGGGCTCCTACAATGAGCAGTTCTTC. It codes for CAISGKAGGSYNEQFF.

The chain is built from TRBV5-8 and TRBJ1-2, with no clear D. The CDR3 has 14 residues. Germline CDR1 and CDR2: SGHTS and YDEGEE. The ends were cut back, 1 base at V and 5 bases at J, with 12 bases in the middle. In nucleotides, the CDR3 is TGTGCCAGCAGCTTGCCGGGAAGGTTTTATGGCTACACCTTC. This encodes CASSLPGRFYGYTF. Using reference TRBV5-8 and TRBJ1-2 for the parts outside the CDR3, the full variable domain is EAGVTQSPTHLIKTRGQQATLRCSPISGHTSVYWYQQALGLGLQFLLWYDEGEERNRGNFPPRFSGRQFPNYSSELNVNALELEDSALYLCASSLPGRFYGYTFGSGTRLTVV.

The chain couples TRBV5-4 to TRBJ1-1; 7 nucleotides agree with TRBD1. This CDR3 region has 16 residues. The trim removed 1 base at V and 2 bases at J, leaving 8 bases unmatched. CDR1 SGHNT and CDR2 YYREEE come from the germline V gene (reference sequence). For the CDR3, the DNA is TGTGCCAGCAGCTTGTGGAGGGGGCGGGTTAACACTGAAGCTTTCTTT. The encoded protein is CASSLWRGRVNTEAFF.

This sequence joins TRBV19 and TRBJ1-6; tentatively, D is TRBD1 (6 bases). Deletions cut 8 bases from V and 6 bases from J, with 11 bases between. The CDR3 runs 13 residues. Germline loops: CDR1 LNHDA, CDR2 SQIVND (reference sequence). The CDR3 loop is CASRQGSNSPLHF. The CDR3 DNA reads TGTGCCAGTCGGCAGGGGAGTAATTCACCCCTCCACTTT.

The chain joins TRBV6-2 or TRBV6-3 to TRBJ2-3, with 16 bases fitting TRBD2. Germline-derived CDR1 and CDR2 are MNHEY and SVGEGT. With V trimmed by 2 bases and J by 1 base, 9 bases remained unmatched. The CDR3 is made up of 20 amino acids. This CDR3 is CASSYEPGLAGGPGTDTQYF. CDR3 nucleotides: TGTGCCAGCAGTTACGAGCCGGGACTAGCGGGGGGGCCAGGCACAGATACGCAGTATTTT.

The chain carries TRBV11-2 and TRBJ2-7; maybe TRBD2 (5 bases). V lost 5 bases, J lost 0 bases, and 11 bases lay in between. This CDR3 has 14 amino acids. Germline V lookup: CDR1 SGHAT, CDR2 FQNNGV. The CDR3 DNA is TGTGCCAGCAGCCCAGCGGTCGGCTCCTACGAGCAGTACTTC. This encodes CASSPAVGSYEQYF.

The chain uses TRBV7-9 and TRBJ1-1; D unresolved. V was shortened by 5 bases and J by 0 bases, with 10 bases between the two germline ends. Germline-derived CDR1 and CDR2 are SEHNR and FQNEAQ (reference sequence). The CDR3 is 14 residues long. The CDR3 loop reads CASSTFSLNTEAFF. CDR3 nucleotide sequence: TGTGCCAGCAGCACCTTCAGTCTGAACACTGAAGCTTTCTTT.

This clone appeared once. This CDR3 is CARSSTGTILYSNQPQHF. Written as DNA, the CDR3 is TGTGCCAGAAGCTCCACCGGAACTATACTCTATAGCAATCAGCCCCAGCATTTT. The chain couples TRBV5-3 to TRBJ1-5, with unresolved D. TRBV5-3 is identified as an open reading frame with a role that is uncertain. CDR3 length equals 18 residues. The V end lost 3 bases, the J end lost 0 bases, and 19 bases lay between the germline ends.

The rearrangement links TRBV21-1 to TRBJ1-2; the tabulated D call, TRBD1, remains unverified against the DNA. TRBV21-1 is given as a pseudogene. The CDR3 totals 16 residues. The CDR3 here is CASSKGDRGRGYGYTF. The CDR3 coding sequence is TGTGCCAGCAGCAAAGGGGACAGGGGGCGCGGGTATGGCTACACCTTC.

CDR3 DNA sequence: TGTGACTTGGAGGGACGGGTTAACTATGGCTACACCTTC. Its protein is CDLEGRVNYGYTF. The chain couples TRBV6-4 to TRBJ1-2; perhaps TRBD1 as D (5 bases). The germline V gene encodes CDR1 MRHNA and CDR2 SNTAGT. The CDR3 contains 13 residues.

The CDR3 DNA follows: TGTGCCAGCAGCCCCCGCGCCGGAGGCAGTGGAAACACCATATATTTT. Translation: CASSPRAGGSGNTIYF. The chain uses TRBV7-3 and TRBJ1-3; D call uncertain. CDR3 length equals 16 residues. Per the germline V gene, CDR1 is SGHTA and CDR2 is FQGTGA. V was trimmed by 5 bases and J by 3 bases, leaving 17 bases between them.

This chain links TRBV12-3 or TRBV12-4 with TRBJ2-1; no definite D call. The V gene lost 6 bases and the J gene lost 6 bases, with 12 bases spanning the gap. This CDR3 spans 13 amino acids. DNA of the CDR3: TGTGCCAGCAGCTGGGCCTTACGCAATGAGCAGTTCTTC. This codes for CASSWALRNEQFF.

The chain couples TRBV19 to TRBJ1-2; D is unclear. The CDR3 length is 13 residues. CDR1 and CDR2 from the germline V gene are LNHDA and SQIVND (reference sequence). The germline V and J ends were trimmed by 6 bases and 6 bases, with 14 bases remaining between them. CDR3 sequence (DNA): TGTGCCAGTAGACTCTCAGGCTCTGATGGCTACACCTTC. This sequence encodes CASRLSGSDGYTF. Combining the CDR3 with reference TRBV19 and TRBJ1-2 gives the whole variable domain DGGITQSPKYLFRKEGQNVTLSCEQNLNHDAMYWYRQDPGQGLRLIYYSQIVNDFQKGDIAEGYSVSREKKESFPLTVTSAQKNPTAFYLCASRLSGSDGYTFGSGTRLTVV.

The gene calls are TRBV13 and TRBJ2-1; TRBD2 matches at 11 bases. This CDR3 spans 16 amino acids. Trimming at V came to 3 bases and at J to 9 bases, leaving 10 bases not matched to a gene. Germline V gene sequence: CDR1 PRHDT, CDR2 FYEKMQ (reference sequence). The CDR3 is CASSFIAGGQTVEQFF. CDR3 sequence (DNA): TGTGCCAGCAGCTTCATAGCGGGGGGGCAAACGGTTGAGCAGTTCTTC.

The rearrangement uses TRBV2 and TRBJ1-6; D not certain. The CDR3 loop spans 16 amino acids. The germline CDR1 and CDR2 sequences are SNHLY and FYNNEI. V lost 3 bases and J lost 0, with 9 bases in between. CDR3 sequence: CASSDDSRSYNSPLHF. CDR3 coding DNA: TGTGCCAGCAGTGATGACTCCCGCTCCTATAATTCACCCCTCCACTTT. The full variable domain, rest sourced from reference TRBV2 and TRBJ1-6, is EPEVTQTPSHQVTQMGQEVILRCVPISNHLYFYWYRQILGQKVEFLVSFYNNEISEKSEIFDDQFSVERPDGSNFTLKIRSTKLEDSAMYFCASSDDSRSYNSPLHFGNGTRLTVT.

The chain uses TRBV2 and TRBJ1-2; D gene ambiguous. The V gene lost 3 bases and the J gene lost 7 bases, with 12 bases spanning the gap. Per germline, CDR1 SNHLY and CDR2 FYNNEI. There are 13 residues in the CDR3. CDR3 sequence reads: CASSDRGRAGYTF. The CDR3 DNA reads as TGTGCCAGCAGTGACCGAGGGCGGGCTGGCTACACCTTC.

The rearrangement links TRBV12-3 or TRBV12-4 to TRBJ2-5; D is undetermined. The CDR3 loop spans 11 amino acids. The ends were cut back, 4 bases at V and 4 bases at J, with 4 bases in the middle. The CDR3 reads CASSSLETQYF. The DNA for the CDR3 is TGTGCCAGCAGTTCCCTAGAGACCCAGTACTTC.